The 4 T cell receptor beta chains reported below all come from one sample, sequenced in a study of blood T cell repertoires in COVID-19 (dated by TCRdb to the early 2020s). Library construction relied on the immunoSEQ multiplex PCR assay. TCRdb provides this immuneACCESS table in a form limited to in-frame rearrangements. Some clones are lacking; in checked studies, under half of them reflect an unresolved V gene, and why the rest are absent is not known. Here the sample has some 200,000 clones; 80% to 90% occur a single time. The ten largest clones add up to under 4% of the sample. Sample: PBMCs or T cells enriched from blood (not recorded which). The origin of the receptors is a woman between 18 and 29 years old in a cohort exposed to, infected with or recovered from COVID-19 (not recorded which).

CDR3 coding DNA: TGTGCCAGCTCATCCTTCGAGGGACACCCAAGGGGTCTGTACGAGCAGTACTTC. Amino acid sequence: CASSSFEGHPRGLYEQYF. V gene TRBV18 combines with J gene TRBJ2-7, with D maybe TRBD1 (6 bases). The germline gives CDR1 KGHSH, CDR2 LQKENI. The CDR3 runs 18 residues. Trimming shortened V by 5 bases and J by 4 bases, and 27 bases separated the two germline ends.

The rearrangement joins TRBV7-9 to TRBJ1-6; D uncertain. In germline, CDR1 is SEHNR, CDR2 FQNEAQ (reference sequence). CDR3 length: 13 amino acids. Trimming removed 8 bases at V and 13 bases at J, with 18 bases between. CDR3 loop: CASVSTEEWPLHF. In DNA form, the CDR3 reads TGTGCCAGCGTGTCCACTGAGGAATGGCCCCTCCACTTT.

CDR3 region: CASSLTVDRVTEAFF. As DNA, the CDR3 is TGTGCCAGCAGCTTAACCGTGGACAGGGTCACTGAAGCTTTCTTT. V gene TRBV7-3 combines with J gene TRBJ1-1; 8 bases fit TRBD1. The CDR3 contains 15 residues. Germline V gene data show CDR1 as SGHTA and CDR2 as FQGTGA. V dropped 0 bases and J dropped 4; count of bases not matched to a gene: 4. The full variable domain, rest sourced from reference TRBV7-3 and TRBJ1-1, is GAGVSQTPSNKVTEKGKYVELRCDPISGHTALYWYRQSLGQGPEFLIYFQGTGAADDSGLPNDRFFAVRPEGSVSTLKIQRTERGDSAVYLCASSLTVDRVTEAFFGQGTRLTVV.

V gene TRBV2 combines with J gene TRBJ1-6, with D possibly matching TRBD1 (6 bases). V lost 6 bases and J 0 bases, leaving 12 bases between the germline ends. Germline loops: CDR1 SNHLY, CDR2 FYNNEI. The length of the CDR3 is 16 residues. This CDR3 reads CASSPRGGSYNSPLHF. The CDR3 DNA follows: TGTGCCAGCAGCCCAAGGGGGGGCTCCTATAATTCACCCCTCCACTTT.